These T cell receptor beta chains were read from a single sample in a study of shared clonotypes between healthy human individuals. Sequencing used immunoSEQ multiplex PCR; TCRdb keeps in-frame clones, though not all of them. The table has millions of clones, approximately 94% seen once. Sample: naive CD8+ T cells from PBMCs. These receptors originate from a man between 18 and 35 years old in good health. Some clones in this sample may be carry-over from other donors' samples. CDR3s include the opening cysteine and the closing phenylalanine or tryptophan. Fields, in order: D gene, V gene, J gene, CDR3 length, clone size, CDR3 DNA, CDR3 protein. D genes are given only for firm matches. Clone sizes are given selectively: once, few, many, or a class where the clone is expanded.

D gene: NA; V gene: TRBV2; J gene: TRBJ2-7; CDR3 length: 12; clone size: NA; CDR3 DNA: TGTGCCAGCAGTGAATGGGGACCCGAGCAGTACTTC; CDR3 protein: CASSEWGPEQYF
D gene: NA; V gene: TRBV30; J gene: TRBJ2-3; CDR3 length: 15; clone size: NA; CDR3 DNA: TGTGCCTGGGGCCCCAATCTTCGGGGGTCAGATACGCAGTATTTT; CDR3 protein: CAWGPNLRGSDTQYF
D gene: TRBD2; V gene: TRBV4-1; J gene: TRBJ2-1; CDR3 length: 15; clone size: NA; CDR3 DNA: TGCGCCAGCAGCCCAGGGACTAGCGGGGCGAATGAGCAGTTCTTC; CDR3 protein: CASSPGTSGANEQFF
D gene: NA; V gene: TRBV27; J gene: TRBJ1-1; CDR3 length: 15; clone size: NA; CDR3 DNA: TGTGCCAGCAGTTTACAGGCCAGCATGAACACTGAAGCTTTCTTT; CDR3 protein: CASSLQASMNTEAFF
D gene: TRBD1; V gene: TRBV27; J gene: TRBJ2-7; CDR3 length: 17; clone size: NA; CDR3 DNA: TGTGCCAGCAGTTTTGTACCCGAGGGGGCGACTTCCTACGAGCAGTACTTC; CDR3 protein: CASSFVPEGATSYEQYF
D gene: NA; V gene: TRBV5-1; J gene: TRBJ2-7; CDR3 length: 13; clone size: NA; CDR3 DNA: TGCGCCAGCAGCGCTGGCCGGGTCTACGAGCAGTACTTC; CDR3 protein: CASSAGRVYEQYF
D gene: NA; V gene: TRBV6-1; J gene: TRBJ2-3; CDR3 length: 17; clone size: NA; CDR3 DNA: TGTGCCAGCAGTGAATTTTATCCGGGCACTAGCACAGATACGCAGTATTTT; CDR3 protein: CASSEFYPGTSTDTQYF
D gene: NA; V gene: TRBV5-4; J gene: TRBJ2-1; CDR3 length: 15; clone size: NA; CDR3 DNA: TGTGCCAGCAGCTTGGTTCGTGACCCGGGGTTTGTGCAGTTCTTC; CDR3 protein: CASSLVRDPGFVQFF
D gene: NA; V gene: TRBV18; J gene: TRBJ2-3; CDR3 length: 16; clone size: NA; CDR3 DNA: TGTGCCAGCTCACAAAAGCTGATGTTCTACACAGATACGCAGTATTTT; CDR3 protein: CASSQKLMFYTDTQYF
D gene: NA; V gene: TRBV28; J gene: TRBJ2-7; CDR3 length: 14; clone size: NA; CDR3 DNA: TGTGCCAGCAGTTTTACGGGAGTCTCCTACGAGCAGTACTTC; CDR3 protein: CASSFTGVSYEQYF
D gene: NA; V gene: TRBV2; J gene: TRBJ2-5; CDR3 length: 12; clone size: NA; CDR3 DNA: TGTGCCAGCAACGGGGACGATCGGACCCAGTACTTC; CDR3 protein: CASNGDDRTQYF
D gene: NA; V gene: TRBV5-8; J gene: TRBJ1-5; CDR3 length: 13; clone size: NA; CDR3 DNA: TGTGCCAGCAGCCAGCCACTCGGTCAGCCCCAGCATTTT; CDR3 protein: CASSQPLGQPQHF
D gene: TRBD2; V gene: TRBV13; J gene: TRBJ2-2; CDR3 length: 13; clone size: NA; CDR3 DNA: TGTGCCAGCAGCCACGGACTAGCCGGGGAGCTGTTTTTT; CDR3 protein: CASSHGLAGELFF
D gene: NA; V gene: TRBV6-4; J gene: TRBJ2-2; CDR3 length: 14; clone size: NA; CDR3 DNA: TGTGCCAGCAGAGTACTAACGAACACCGGGGAGCTGTTTTTT; CDR3 protein: CASRVLTNTGELFF
D gene: TRBD2; V gene: TRBV27; J gene: TRBJ2-7; CDR3 length: 17; clone size: NA; CDR3 DNA: TGTGCCAGCAGTTTACTGCCCCTAGCGGGAGGCGCAGACGAGCAGTACTTC; CDR3 protein: CASSLLPLAGGADEQYF
D gene: TRBD2; V gene: TRBV27; J gene: TRBJ2-2; CDR3 length: 16; clone size: once; CDR3 DNA: TGTGCCAGCAGACTAGCGGGAGGTTCGGGCACCGGGGAGCTGTTTTTT; CDR3 protein: CASRLAGGSGTGELFF
D gene: TRBD2; V gene: TRBV4-1; J gene: TRBJ2-7; CDR3 length: 16; clone size: NA; CDR3 DNA: TGCGCCAGCAGCCCAACCAGCGGGGCGAGCTCCTACGAGCAGTACTTC; CDR3 protein: CASSPTSGASSYEQYF
D gene: TRBD2; V gene: TRBV4-2; J gene: TRBJ2-1; CDR3 length: 18; clone size: NA; CDR3 DNA: TGTGCCAGCAGCCTATCAGGCGGAGCGGGAGGGCCTTACAATGAGCAGTTCTTC; CDR3 protein: CASSLSGGAGGPYNEQFF
D gene: NA; V gene: TRBV7-2; J gene: TRBJ1-2; CDR3 length: 18; clone size: NA; CDR3 DNA: TGTGCCAGCAGCTCTTTAAAAAATAGGTTCGAAGCTAACTATGGCTACACCTTC; CDR3 protein: CASSSLKNRFEANYGYTF
D gene: NA; V gene: TRBV7-9; J gene: TRBJ1-2; CDR3 length: 13; clone size: few; CDR3 DNA: TGTGCCAGCAGCCGGGACGGGTACTATGGCTACACCTTC; CDR3 protein: CASSRDGYYGYTF
D gene: TRBD2; V gene: TRBV28; J gene: TRBJ2-7; CDR3 length: 16; clone size: NA; CDR3 DNA: TGTGCCAGCAGTTTATGGAGGCGGGAGGCCCTCTGGGAGCAGTACTTC; CDR3 protein: CASSLWRREALWEQYF
D gene: TRBD2; V gene: TRBV4-1; J gene: TRBJ2-5; CDR3 length: 15; clone size: once; CDR3 DNA: TGCGCCAGCAGCCAAGTATGGGCGGGGGAAGAGACCCAGTACTTC; CDR3 protein: CASSQVWAGEETQYF
D gene: TRBD2; V gene: TRBV7-9; J gene: TRBJ2-5; CDR3 length: 14; clone size: NA; CDR3 DNA: TGTGCCAGCAGCTTTACTAGCGGCCAAGAGACCCAGTACTTC; CDR3 protein: CASSFTSGQETQYF
D gene: NA; V gene: TRBV10-3; J gene: TRBJ2-7; CDR3 length: 13; clone size: NA; CDR3 DNA: TGTGCCATCGGGGAGGCAGGGGAATACGAGCAGTACTTC; CDR3 protein: CAIGEAGEYEQYF
D gene: TRBD1; V gene: TRBV19; J gene: TRBJ1-5; CDR3 length: 15; clone size: NA; CDR3 DNA: TGTGCCAGTAGTATGTGGTCAGGGGGCGATCAGCCCCAGCATTTT; CDR3 protein: CASSMWSGGDQPQHF
D gene: NA; V gene: TRBV28; J gene: TRBJ2-5; CDR3 length: 16; clone size: NA; CDR3 DNA: TGTGCCAGCAGTCCTTCCCTCGATCCCGAGGCAGAGACCCAGTACTTC; CDR3 protein: CASSPSLDPEAETQYF